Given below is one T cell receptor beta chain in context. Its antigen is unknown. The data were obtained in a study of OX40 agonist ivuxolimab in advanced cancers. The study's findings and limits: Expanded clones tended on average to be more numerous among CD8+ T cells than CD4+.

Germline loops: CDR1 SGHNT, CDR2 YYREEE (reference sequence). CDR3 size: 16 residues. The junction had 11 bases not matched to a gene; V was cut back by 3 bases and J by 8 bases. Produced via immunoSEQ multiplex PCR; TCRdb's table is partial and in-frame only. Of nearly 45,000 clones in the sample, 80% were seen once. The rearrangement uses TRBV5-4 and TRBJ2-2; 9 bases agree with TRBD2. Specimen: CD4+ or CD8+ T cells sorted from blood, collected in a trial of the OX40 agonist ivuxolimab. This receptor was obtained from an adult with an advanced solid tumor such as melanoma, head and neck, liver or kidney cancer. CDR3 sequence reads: CASSSRGAGGGGELFF. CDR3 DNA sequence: TGTGCCAGCAGCTCCCGGGGAGCGGGAGGTGGAGGGGAGCTGTTTTTT.